This TCR beta chain stems from a study of T-cell memory formation after mild COVID-19. Regarding the study as a whole: Researchers report contracting CD4+ clones mostly in CM and EM, with CD8+ clones in EMRA.

Turning to this clonotype: The antigen is not known.

Constant-segment primers served in 5'RACE that generated TCR alpha and TCR beta cDNA libraries bearing sample barcodes and UMIs. TCRdb ran MiXCR on the 5' RACE reads and lists one entry per CDR3 protein. The repertoire holds approximately 60,000 distinct CDR3 sequences, with less than 9.5% as singletons. The CDR3 extends over 13 amino acids. Germline loops: CDR1 SGHDT, CDR2 YYEEEE. With 4 bases removed from V and 2 bases from J, the gap between germline ends came to 9 bases. This sequence was found in a man aged 18 to 30 who had mild COVID-19 (a few samples of this study predate the infection). Cell type and time point are not known. What was sequenced was PBMCs or a T cell subset sorted from them (not recorded which). The V call is TRBV5-6, the J call TRBJ1-2; D is unclear. The DNA for the CDR3 is TGTGCCAGCAGCCGGGCGGGGAACTATGGCTACACCTTC. Translated, it gives CASSRAGNYGYTF.